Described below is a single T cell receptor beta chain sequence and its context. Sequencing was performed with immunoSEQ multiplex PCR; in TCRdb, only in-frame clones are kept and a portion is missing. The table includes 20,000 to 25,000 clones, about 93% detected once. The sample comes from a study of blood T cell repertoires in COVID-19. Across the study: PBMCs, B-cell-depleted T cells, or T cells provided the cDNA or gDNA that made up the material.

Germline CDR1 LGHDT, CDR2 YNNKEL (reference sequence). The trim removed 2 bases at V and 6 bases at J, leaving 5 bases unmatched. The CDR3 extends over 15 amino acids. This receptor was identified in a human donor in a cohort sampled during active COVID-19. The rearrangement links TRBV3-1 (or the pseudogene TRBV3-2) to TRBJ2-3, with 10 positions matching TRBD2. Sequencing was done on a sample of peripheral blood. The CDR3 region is CASSQLGTSVDTQYF. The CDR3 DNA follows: TGTGCCAGCAGCCAATTGGGGACTAGCGTTGATACGCAGTATTTT.